This T cell receptor (beta chain) was sequenced for a study of blood T cell repertoires in COVID-19. Study information: Samples of COVID-19 (acute and convalescent) were obtained from the United States, Italy and Spain. Sources were T cells, B-cell-depleted T cells, or PBMCs; the material itself was cDNA or gDNA.

The count of this clone is one. Profiling relied on immunoSEQ multiplex PCR, and the TCRdb table lists in-frame clones only, not all of them. The sample includes more than 150,000 clones, about 93% of them seen just once. Between the trimmed V and J ends, which lost 1 base and 5 bases, there was a span of 18 bases. This CDR3 region has 16 residues. Germline V gives CDR1 SGHRS, CDR2 YFSETQ. The sequenced sample consisted of peripheral blood. The chain carries TRBV5-1 and TRBJ2-5, with D tentatively TRBD1 (6 bases). The receptor was derived from a man aged 25-45 years with COVID-19, enrolled during active disease. In DNA, the CDR3 is TGCGCCAGCAGCTTGAGTGGGGGCGCGGGTCGTGAGACCCAGTACTTC. Translation gives CASSLSGGAGRETQYF.